Shown below are 13 T cell receptor beta chains from a single sample sequenced in a study of Graves' ophthalmopathy and Graves' hyperthyroidism. RNA transcripts were the source from which TCR beta CDR3 regions were amplified. HTBI primers were used in a first-round RT-PCR, which preceded a second-round multiplex PCR. From the multiplex PCR reads, TCRdb called clonotypes with MiXCR, one entry per CDR3 protein. The sample lists some 520,000 distinct CDR3 sequences, roughly an eighth occurring once. Specimen: blood. These receptors all come from a woman in her 30s with Graves' ophthalmopathy.

This clonotype was picked up many times. The chain uses TRBV5-1 and TRBJ2-7; D unclear. V dropped 0 bases and J dropped 2 bases, with 9 bases sitting between them. The CDR3 is 14 amino acids. Looked up from germline, CDR1 is SGHRS and CDR2 is YFSETQ. CDR3 protein: CASSLAPRAYEQYF. Here the CDR3 DNA reads TGCGCCAGCAGCTTGGCTCCACGGGCCTACGAGCAGTACTTC.

This clonotype turned up a few times. The V and J genes are TRBV20-1 and TRBJ1-2; 11 positions match TRBD1. Germline lookup yields CDR1 DFQATT and CDR2 SNEGSKA (reference sequence). The CDR3 has 14 residues. J lost 5 bases, V lost 5 bases, and 7 bases had no gene match. The CDR3, as DNA: TGCAGTGCTCGCGGACAGGGGGCAGGGTATGGCTACACCTTC. Protein: CSARGQGAGYGYTF.

This clonotype was seen ten or more times. The chain carries TRBV29-1 and TRBJ2-7; the match to TRBD2 covers 7 bases. This CDR3 spans 14 amino acids. The germline V gene encodes CDR1 SQVTM and CDR2 ANQGSEA. V lost 7 bases and J lost 7; bases outside the gene matches: 16. The DNA of the CDR3 is TGCAGCGCCGGAGGGACTACGGCCCGCCGGGAGCAGTACTTC. It is translated as CSAGGTTARREQYF.

This clonotype was detected many times. The rearrangement joins TRBV7-9 to TRBJ1-2; D gene ambiguous. Germline assignment: CDR1 SEHNR and CDR2 FQNEAQ (reference sequence). This CDR3 is built from 14 residues. V was shortened by 5 bases and J by 6 bases, with 16 bases between the two germline ends. CDR3 in amino acids: CASSEAPIGDGYTF. CDR3 DNA: TGTGCCAGCAGCGAAGCCCCCATAGGCGATGGCTACACCTTC.

This clonotype was found many times. The CDR3 loop reads CATASTAEQGYGYTF. DNA for the CDR3: TGTGCCACCGCTTCCACTGCCGAACAGGGGTATGGCTACACCTTC. The genes are TRBV24-1 and TRBJ1-2; 7 bases are shared with TRBD1. Germline V CDR1 and CDR2: KGHDR, SFDVKD. The length of the CDR3 is 15 residues. Unmatched junction bases numbered 14, after V lost 9 bases and J lost 5 bases.

There are many counts of this clonotype. This chain connects TRBV11-2 to TRBJ2-7, with D perhaps assigned TRBD1 or TRBD2 (6 bases each). The CDR3 loop spans 16 amino acids. Trimming cost V 5 bases and J 0 bases, with 17 bases left between them. CDR1 and CDR2 from the germline V gene are SGHAT and FQNNGV. For the CDR3, the DNA is TGTGCCAGCAGCCCAACGGGGGCCTTGAGCTCCTACGAGCAGTACTTC. Translating it yields CASSPTGALSSYEQYF.

This clonotype has just a few counts. Germline is not matched at one junction end, which may reflect a read error. The chain is built from TRBV5-6 and TRBJ2-2, with D possibly being TRBD2 (5 bases). The CDR3 length is 13 residues. CDR1 SGHDT and CDR2 YYEEEE come from the germline V gene. This CDR3 reads CASSSISTGELCF. CDR3 nucleotide sequence: TGTGCCAGCAGCTCCATTAGTACCGGGGAGCTGTGTTTT.

In its sample, this clonotype was seen once. The gene calls are TRBV6-2 or TRBV6-3 and TRBJ2-2; TRBD1 matches at 8 bases. V was pared by 6 bases and J by 6 bases, with 9 bases of the junction left unmatched. CDR3 size: 15 residues. In germline, CDR1 is MNHEY, CDR2 SVGEGT. The CDR3 protein is CASRTLGQDAGELFF. CDR3 DNA sequence: TGTGCCAGCAGAACCCTGGGACAGGACGCCGGGGAGCTGTTTTTT.

A word on this clonotype: Being one base from a much bigger clone, this may be a read error. The chain recombines TRBV2 with TRBJ2-3; D not certain. CDR3 length: 11 amino acids. Germline loops: CDR1 SNHLY, CDR2 FYNNEI. Trimming took 6 bases from V and 1 from J, leaving 2 bases between them. This chain's CDR3 is CASRGTDTQYF. The CDR3 DNA reads TGTGCCAGCAGGGGCACAGATACGCAGTATTTT. The full variable domain, rest sourced from reference TRBV2 and TRBJ2-3, is EPEVTQTPSHQVTQMGQEVILRCVPISNHLYFYWYRQILGQKVEFLVSFYNNEISEKSEIFDDQFSVERPDGSNFTLKIRSTKLEDSAMYFCASRGTDTQYFGPGTRLTVL.

This clonotype appeared many times. The V call is TRBV6-2 or TRBV6-3, the J call TRBJ2-4; unclear D gene. Germline V gene lookup returns CDR1 MNHEY and CDR2 SVGEGT. CDR3 length: 11 amino acids. Trimming pared 5 bases from V and 7 bases from J, leaving 6 bases between. For the CDR3, the DNA is TGTGCCAGCAGTAGATCGAACATTCAGTACTTC. This translates into CASSRSNIQYF.

This chain links TRBV6-1 with TRBJ1-1, with D possibly TRBD1 on 5 matching bases. This CDR3 contains 13 residues. V was shortened by 4 bases and J by 8 bases, with 14 bases between the two germline ends. Germline CDR1 is MNHNS and CDR2 is SASEGT. The CDR3 nucleotides read TGTGCCAGCAGTGGCGAGGGGCAGACGGAAGCTTTCTTT. Translation: CASSGEGQTEAFF.

Many counts were recorded for this clonotype. The gene calls are TRBV29-1 and TRBJ1-2, with D possibly matching TRBD1 (6 bases). Germline CDR1 is SQVTM and CDR2 is ANQGSEA. CDR3 length: 14 amino acids. V lost 2 bases to trimming and J lost 8 bases, with 18 bases between them. This CDR3 is CSVELRATGRGYTF. The CDR3 region has the DNA TGCAGCGTTGAACTACGAGCGACAGGACGGGGCTACACCTTC. Full variable domain (remainder filled in from reference TRBV29-1 and TRBJ1-2): SAVISQKPSRDICQRGTSLTIQCQVDSQVTMMFWYRQQPGQSLTLIATANQGSEATYESGFVIDKFPISRPNLTFSTLTVSNMSPEDSSIYLCSVELRATGRGYTFGSGTRLTVV.

This clonotype was counted at least ten times. The chain uses TRBV27 and TRBJ2-7, with TRBD1 matching 10 bases. Looked up from germline, CDR1 is MNHEY and CDR2 is SMNVEV (reference sequence). V trimming: 7 bases; J trimming: 4 bases; junction bases outside the gene matches: 7. There are 14 residues in the CDR3. CDR3 protein: CASTGTGEFYEQYF. In nucleotides, the CDR3 is TGTGCCAGCACCGGGACAGGGGAATTTTACGAGCAGTACTTC.